These T cell receptor beta chains were read from a single sample in a study of cytomegalovirus exposure and HLA in healthy donors. Sequenced by immunoSEQ multiplex PCR; TCRdb stores in-frame clones only, minus some. Here the sample spans 110,000 to 150,000 clones, approximately 79% being singletons. The sample taken for sequencing was PBMCs. The receptors were sampled from a woman aged 30 to 39 in good health and CMV-seronegative. CDR3s include the opening cysteine and the closing phenylalanine or tryptophan. Fields, in order: clone size, V gene, D gene, J gene, CDR3 DNA, CDR3 protein. The D gene is left open where the match is weak. Clone size is shown for a subset of rows, as once, few, many or a class of expanded clone.

.,TRBV14,TRBD2,TRBJ2-1,TGTGCCAGCAGCCAAGAAAGGGCACTAGCGGGGGGGGTTGAGCAGTTCTTC,CASSQERALAGGVEQFF
few,TRBV6-5,.,TRBJ1-2,TGTGCCAGCAGTTACTCTTCTCGTGACAGGAACTATGGCTACACCTTC,CASSYSSRDRNYGYTF
once,TRBV29-1,.,TRBJ1-1,TGCAGCCTCAGGGGAAGGATGAACACTGAAGCTTTCTTT,CSLRGRMNTEAFF
.,TRBV5-1,.,TRBJ1-2,TGCGCCAGCAGCCATGACAGTATCTATGGCTACACCTTC,CASSHDSIYGYTF
.,TRBV28,.,TRBJ1-4,TGTGCCAGCAACATGGGGAGTCTTAATGAAAAACTGTTTTTT,CASNMGSLNEKLFF
.,TRBV2,.,TRBJ1-1,TGTGCCAGCATTTGGACAAAGAACACTGAAGCTTTCTTT,CASIWTKNTEAFF
few,TRBV2,.,TRBJ2-2,TGTGCCAGCACTGAGGAGGTTACCGGGGAGCTGTTTTTT,CASTEEVTGELFF
.,TRBV6-1,.,TRBJ2-7,TGTGCCAGCACTTTGGGAGGAACCCCCTCCTACGAGCAGTACTTC,CASTLGGTPSYEQYF
.,TRBV30,TRBD1,TRBJ1-2,TGTGCCTGGACCAGACAGGGTTACTACTATGGCTACACCTTC,CAWTRQGYYYGYTF
.,TRBV5-6,.,TRBJ2-7,TGTGCCAGCAGCCCGGCCTCAGGGTCCAACGAGCAGTACTTC,CASSPASGSNEQYF
.,TRBV13,.,TRBJ1-4,TGTGCCAGCAGCATCGGGAGTAGTGAAAAACTGTTTTTT,CASSIGSSEKLFF
.,TRBV7-9,TRBD1,TRBJ2-6,TGTTCCAGCAGCCCACCCGGGACAGGGAGGTCTGGGGCCAACGTCCTGACTTTC,CSSSPPGTGRSGANVLTF
.,TRBV27,.,TRBJ2-3,TGTGCCAGCAGACCCGAGCGGACAGATACGCAGTATTTT,CASRPERTDTQYF
.,TRBV2,TRBD1,TRBJ1-2,TGTGCCAGCAGCGAATGGGACAGGTATGGCTACACCTTC,CASSEWDRYGYTF
.,TRBV2,.,TRBJ1-2,TGTGCCAGCAGTGAAGACTTTGGGGGCGACTCGGATGGCTACACCTTC,CASSEDFGGDSDGYTF
.,TRBV5-1,TRBD1,TRBJ1-2,TGCGCCAGCAGCCCGGGACAGGGGGCATGGGGCTACACCTTC,CASSPGQGAWGYTF
once,TRBV29-1,TRBD2,TRBJ2-1,TGCAGCGTTGTTTCCAGCGGGGGCCATTACAATGAGCAGTTCTTC,CSVVSSGGHYNEQFF
.,TRBV14,TRBD1,TRBJ2-7,TGTGCCAGCAGCCAAGGGGACAGGCTAACCTACGAGCAGTACTTC,CASSQGDRLTYEQYF
.,TRBV15,.,TRBJ1-1,TGTGCCACCAGCAGAGATAAAGGGGTGAACACTGAAGCTTTCTTT,CATSRDKGVNTEAFF
.,TRBV7-2,.,TRBJ2-3,TGTGCCAGCAGCCTCCTCGAGGGCTCAGATACGCAGTATTTT,CASSLLEGSDTQYF
.,TRBV5-1,TRBD1,TRBJ1-5,TGCGCCAGCAGCCGAGACAGGGATCAGCCCCAGCATTTT,CASSRDRDQPQHF